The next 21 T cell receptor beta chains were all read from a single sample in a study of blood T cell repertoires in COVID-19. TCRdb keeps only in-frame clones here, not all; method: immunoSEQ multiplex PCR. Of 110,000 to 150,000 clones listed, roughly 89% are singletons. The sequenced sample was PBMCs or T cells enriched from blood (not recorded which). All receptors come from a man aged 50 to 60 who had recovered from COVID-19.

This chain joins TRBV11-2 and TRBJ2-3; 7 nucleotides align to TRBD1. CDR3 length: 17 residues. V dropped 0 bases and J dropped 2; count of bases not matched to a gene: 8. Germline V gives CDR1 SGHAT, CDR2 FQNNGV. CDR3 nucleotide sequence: TGTGCCAGCAGCTTAGACCCAAGGGGGCTACCCACAGATACGCAGTATTTT. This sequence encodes CASSLDPRGLPTDTQYF.

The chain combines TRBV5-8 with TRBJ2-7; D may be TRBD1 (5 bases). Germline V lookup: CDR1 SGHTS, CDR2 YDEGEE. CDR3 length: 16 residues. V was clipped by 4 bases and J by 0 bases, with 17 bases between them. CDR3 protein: CASSVVLGASSYEQYF. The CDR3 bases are TGTGCCAGCAGCGTCGTGCTAGGGGCAAGCTCCTACGAGCAGTACTTC.

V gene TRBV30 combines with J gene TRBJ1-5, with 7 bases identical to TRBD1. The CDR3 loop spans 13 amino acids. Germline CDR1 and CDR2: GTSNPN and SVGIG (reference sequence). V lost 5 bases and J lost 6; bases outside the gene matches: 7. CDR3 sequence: CAWSTGTGQPQHF. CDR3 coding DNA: TGTGCCTGGTCGACAGGGACCGGTCAGCCCCAGCATTTT.

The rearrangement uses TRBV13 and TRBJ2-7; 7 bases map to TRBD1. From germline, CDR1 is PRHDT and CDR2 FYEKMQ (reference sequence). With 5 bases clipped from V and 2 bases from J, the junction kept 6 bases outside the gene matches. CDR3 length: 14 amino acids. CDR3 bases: TGTGCCAGCAGCCACCGACAGGGAACCTACGAGCAGTACTTC. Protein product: CASSHRQGTYEQYF.

For the CDR3, the DNA is TGTGCCAGCAGTAGTGGGACAGTTCAAGATACGCAGTATTTT. The encoded protein is CASSSGTVQDTQYF. V usage is TRBV6-5 and J usage is TRBJ2-3; 7 bases agree with TRBD1. The CDR3 has 14 amino acids. Germline assignment: CDR1 MNHEY and CDR2 SVGAGI. V gave up 5 bases and J gave up 5 bases; unmatched junction bases: 7.

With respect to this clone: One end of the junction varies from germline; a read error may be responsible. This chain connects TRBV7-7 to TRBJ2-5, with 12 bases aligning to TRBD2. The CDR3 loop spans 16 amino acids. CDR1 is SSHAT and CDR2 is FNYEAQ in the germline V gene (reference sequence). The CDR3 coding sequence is TGTGCTAGCAGTACCGGACTAGCGGGGAAACAAGAGACCCAGTACTTC. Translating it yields CASSTGLAGKQETQYF.

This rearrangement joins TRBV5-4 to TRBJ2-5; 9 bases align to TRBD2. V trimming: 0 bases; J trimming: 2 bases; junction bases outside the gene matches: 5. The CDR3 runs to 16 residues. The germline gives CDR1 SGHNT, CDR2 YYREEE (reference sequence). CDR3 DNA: TGTGCCAGCAGCTTGGCTGCGGGGGGGCTTCAAGAGACCCAGTACTTC. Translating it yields CASSLAAGGLQETQYF.

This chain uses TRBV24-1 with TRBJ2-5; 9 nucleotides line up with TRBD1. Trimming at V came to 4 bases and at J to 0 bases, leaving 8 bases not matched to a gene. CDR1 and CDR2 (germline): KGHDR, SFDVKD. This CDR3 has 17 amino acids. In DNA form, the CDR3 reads TGTGCCACCAGTGAAACCACAGGGGGCTCGTACCAAGAGACCCAGTACTTC. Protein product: CATSETTGGSYQETQYF.

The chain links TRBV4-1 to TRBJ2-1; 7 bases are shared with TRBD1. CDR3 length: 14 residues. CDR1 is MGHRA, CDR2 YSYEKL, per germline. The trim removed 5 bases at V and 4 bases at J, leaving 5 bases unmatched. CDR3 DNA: TGCGCCAGCAGCAAGGGACAGAATTACAATGAGCAGTTCTTC. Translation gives CASSKGQNYNEQFF.

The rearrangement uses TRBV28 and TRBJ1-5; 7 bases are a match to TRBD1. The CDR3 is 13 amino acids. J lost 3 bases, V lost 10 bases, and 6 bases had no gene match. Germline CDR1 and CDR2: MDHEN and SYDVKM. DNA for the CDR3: TGTGCCACCCGCAGGGGGAACAATCAGCCCCAGCATTTT. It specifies CATRRGNNQPQHF. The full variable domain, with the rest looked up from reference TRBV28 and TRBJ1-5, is DVKVTQSSRYLVKRTGEKVFLECVQDMDHENMFWYRQDPGLGLRLIYFSYDVKMKEKGDIPEGYSVSREKKERFSLILESASTNQTSMYLCATRRGNNQPQHFGDGTRLSIL.

CDR3 protein: CASSDGETQYF. CDR3 in DNA: TGCGCCAGCAGTGACGGGGAGACCCAGTACTTC. The chain carries TRBV10-1 and TRBJ2-5; D is undetermined. The CDR3 loop spans 11 amino acids. Germline assignment: CDR1 WNHNN and CDR2 SYGVQD (reference sequence). Trimming removed 3 bases at V and 5 bases at J, with 4 bases between.

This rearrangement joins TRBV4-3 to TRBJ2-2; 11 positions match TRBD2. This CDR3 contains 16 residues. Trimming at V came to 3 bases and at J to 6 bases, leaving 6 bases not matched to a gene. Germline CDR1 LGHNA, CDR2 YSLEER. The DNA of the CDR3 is TGCGCCAGCAGCCACTCACTAGCGGGAGAGGCCGGGGAGCTGTTTTTT. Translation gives CASSHSLAGEAGELFF.

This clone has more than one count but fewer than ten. The CDR3 here is CASSDRVAKNIQYF. Written as DNA, the CDR3 is TGTGCCAGCAGTGACAGGGTAGCCAAAAACATTCAGTACTTC. The rearrangement links TRBV28 to TRBJ2-4; TRBD1 matches at 7 bases. V lost 5 bases and J lost 0; bases outside the gene matches: 1. In germline, CDR1 is MDHEN, CDR2 SYDVKM. This CDR3 region has 14 residues.

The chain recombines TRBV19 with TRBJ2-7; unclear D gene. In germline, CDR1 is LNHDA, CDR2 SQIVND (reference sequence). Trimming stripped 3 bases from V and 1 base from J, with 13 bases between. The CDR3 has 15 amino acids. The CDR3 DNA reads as TGTGCCAGTAGTATCGAGCCCGCCCATTCCTACGAGCAGTACGTC. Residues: CASSIEPAHSYEQYV.

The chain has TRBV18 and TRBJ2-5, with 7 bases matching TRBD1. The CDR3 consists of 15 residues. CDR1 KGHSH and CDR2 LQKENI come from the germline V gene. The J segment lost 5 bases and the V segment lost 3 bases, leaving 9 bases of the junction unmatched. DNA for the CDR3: TGTGCCAGCTCACCGTTCGGACAGGCGACGGAGACCCAGTACTTC. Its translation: CASSPFGQATETQYF.

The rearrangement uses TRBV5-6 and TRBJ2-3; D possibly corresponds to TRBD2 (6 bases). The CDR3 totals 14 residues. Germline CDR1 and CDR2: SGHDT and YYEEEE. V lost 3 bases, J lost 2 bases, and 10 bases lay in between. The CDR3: CASSSPRDTDTQYF. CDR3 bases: TGTGCCAGCAGCTCGCCGCGGGACACAGATACGCAGTATTTT.

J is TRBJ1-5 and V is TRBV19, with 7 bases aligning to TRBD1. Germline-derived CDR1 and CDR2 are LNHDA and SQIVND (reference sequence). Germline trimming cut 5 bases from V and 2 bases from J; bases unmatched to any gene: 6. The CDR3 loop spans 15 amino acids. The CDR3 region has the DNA TGTGCCAGTAGTCCAGGGGGTTGGGGCAATCAGCCCCAGCATTTT. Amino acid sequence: CASSPGGWGNQPQHF.

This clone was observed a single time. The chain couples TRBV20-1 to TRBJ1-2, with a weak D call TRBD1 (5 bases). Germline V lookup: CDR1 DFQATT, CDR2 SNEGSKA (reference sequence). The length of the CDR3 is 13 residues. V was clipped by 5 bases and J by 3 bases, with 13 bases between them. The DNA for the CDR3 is TGCAGTGCTGGTGCGGGGGTAGACTATGGCTACACCTTC. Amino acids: CSAGAGVDYGYTF.

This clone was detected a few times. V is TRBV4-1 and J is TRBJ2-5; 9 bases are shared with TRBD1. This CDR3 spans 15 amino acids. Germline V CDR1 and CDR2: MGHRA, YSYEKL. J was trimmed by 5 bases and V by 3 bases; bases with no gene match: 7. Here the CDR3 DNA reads TGCGCCAGCAGCCAGACCGGGACAGGGAGGGAGACCCAGTACTTC. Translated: CASSQTGTGRETQYF.

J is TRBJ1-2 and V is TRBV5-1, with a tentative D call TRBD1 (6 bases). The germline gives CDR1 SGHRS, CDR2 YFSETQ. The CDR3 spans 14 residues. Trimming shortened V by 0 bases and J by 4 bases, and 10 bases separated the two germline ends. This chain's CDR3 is CASSLDRVVYGYTF. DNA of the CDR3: TGCGCCAGCAGCTTGGACAGGGTCGTCTATGGCTACACCTTC. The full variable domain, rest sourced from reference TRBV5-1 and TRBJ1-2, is KAGVTQTPRYLIKTRGQQVTLSCSPISGHRSVSWYQQTPGQGLQFLFEYFSETQRNKGNFPGRFSGRQFSNSRSEMNVSTLELGDSALYLCASSLDRVVYGYTFGSGTRLTVV.

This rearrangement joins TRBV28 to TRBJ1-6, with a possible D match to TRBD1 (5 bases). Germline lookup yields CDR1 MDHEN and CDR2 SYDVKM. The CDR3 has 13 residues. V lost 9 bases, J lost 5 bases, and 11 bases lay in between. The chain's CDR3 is CASSRQNNSPLHF. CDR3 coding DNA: TGTGCCAGTTCAAGACAGAATAATTCACCCCTCCACTTT.